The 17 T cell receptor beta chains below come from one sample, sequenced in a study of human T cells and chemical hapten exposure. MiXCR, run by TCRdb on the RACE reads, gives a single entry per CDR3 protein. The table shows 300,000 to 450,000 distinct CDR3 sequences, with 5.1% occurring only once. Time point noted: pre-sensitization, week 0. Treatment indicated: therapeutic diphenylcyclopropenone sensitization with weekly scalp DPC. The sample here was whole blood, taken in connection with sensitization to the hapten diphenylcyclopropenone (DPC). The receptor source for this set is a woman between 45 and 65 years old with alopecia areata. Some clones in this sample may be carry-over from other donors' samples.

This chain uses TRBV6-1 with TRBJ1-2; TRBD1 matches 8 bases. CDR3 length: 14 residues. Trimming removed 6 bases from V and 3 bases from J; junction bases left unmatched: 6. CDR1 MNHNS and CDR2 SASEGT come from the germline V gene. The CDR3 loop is CASRLTGEDYGYTF. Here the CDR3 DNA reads TGTGCCAGCAGATTGACAGGGGAGGACTATGGCTACACCTTC.

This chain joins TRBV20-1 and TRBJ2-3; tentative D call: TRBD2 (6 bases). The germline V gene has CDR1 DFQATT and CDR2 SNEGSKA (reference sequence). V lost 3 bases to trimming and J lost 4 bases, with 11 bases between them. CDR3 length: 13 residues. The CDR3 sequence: CSASQTGADTQYF. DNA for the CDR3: TGCAGTGCTAGCCAAACGGGGGCAGATACGCAGTATTTT.

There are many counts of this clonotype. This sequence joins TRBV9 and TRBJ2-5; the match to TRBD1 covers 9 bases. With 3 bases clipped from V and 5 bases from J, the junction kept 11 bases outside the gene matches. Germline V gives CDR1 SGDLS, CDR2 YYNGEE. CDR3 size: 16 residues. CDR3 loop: CASSALQGARRETQYF. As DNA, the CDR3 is TGTGCCAGCAGCGCACTACAGGGGGCACGGAGGGAGACCCAGTACTTC.

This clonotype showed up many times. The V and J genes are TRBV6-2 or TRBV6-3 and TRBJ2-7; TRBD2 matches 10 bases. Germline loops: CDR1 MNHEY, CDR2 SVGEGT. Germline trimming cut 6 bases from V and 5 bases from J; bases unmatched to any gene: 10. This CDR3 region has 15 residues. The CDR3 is CASRPPLAGSHEQYF. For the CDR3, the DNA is TGTGCCAGCAGACCTCCACTAGCGGGATCCCACGAGCAGTACTTC.

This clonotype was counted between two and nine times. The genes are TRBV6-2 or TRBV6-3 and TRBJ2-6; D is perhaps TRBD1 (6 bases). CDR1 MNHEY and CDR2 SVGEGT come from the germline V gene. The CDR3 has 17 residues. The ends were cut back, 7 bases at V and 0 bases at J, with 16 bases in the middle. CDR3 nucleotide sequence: TGTGCCAGCACCACCCCGACAGGTGCCTCTGGGGCCAACGTCCTGACTTTC. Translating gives CASTTPTGASGANVLTF.

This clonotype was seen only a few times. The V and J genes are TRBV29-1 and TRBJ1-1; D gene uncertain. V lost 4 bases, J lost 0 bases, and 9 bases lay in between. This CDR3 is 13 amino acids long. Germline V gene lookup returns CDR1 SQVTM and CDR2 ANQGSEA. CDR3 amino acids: CSVVAAMNTEAFF. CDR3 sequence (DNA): TGCAGCGTTGTCGCAGCCATGAACACTGAAGCTTTCTTT.

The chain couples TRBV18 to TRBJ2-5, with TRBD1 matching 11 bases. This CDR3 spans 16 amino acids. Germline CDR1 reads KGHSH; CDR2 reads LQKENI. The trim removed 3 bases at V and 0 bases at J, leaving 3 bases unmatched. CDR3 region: CASSPPGQGDQETQYF. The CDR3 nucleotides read TGTGCCAGCTCACCCCCGGGACAGGGGGACCAAGAGACCCAGTACTTC.

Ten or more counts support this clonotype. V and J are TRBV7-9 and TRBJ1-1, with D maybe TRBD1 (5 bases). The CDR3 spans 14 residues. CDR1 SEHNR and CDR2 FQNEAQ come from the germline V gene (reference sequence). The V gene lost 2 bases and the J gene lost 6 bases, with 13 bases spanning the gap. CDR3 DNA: TGTGCCAGCAGCTTACCCATGGGGGAGGCTGAAGCTTTCTTT. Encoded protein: CASSLPMGEAEAFF.

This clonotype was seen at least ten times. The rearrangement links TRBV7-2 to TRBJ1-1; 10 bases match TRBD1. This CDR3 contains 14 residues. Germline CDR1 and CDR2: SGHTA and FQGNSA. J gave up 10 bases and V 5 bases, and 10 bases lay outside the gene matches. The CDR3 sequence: CASSIKTGGAGAFF. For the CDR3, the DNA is TGTGCCAGCAGCATCAAGACAGGGGGCGCGGGAGCTTTCTTT.

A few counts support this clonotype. Written as DNA, the CDR3 is TGCAGCGTCCGGACGGCCCTCTATGGCTACACCTTC. It translates to CSVRTALYGYTF. V and J are TRBV29-1 and TRBJ1-2; no firm D call. V was shortened by 6 bases and J by 4 bases, with 12 bases between the two germline ends. The CDR3 runs to 12 residues. CDR1 SQVTM and CDR2 ANQGSEA come from the germline V gene.

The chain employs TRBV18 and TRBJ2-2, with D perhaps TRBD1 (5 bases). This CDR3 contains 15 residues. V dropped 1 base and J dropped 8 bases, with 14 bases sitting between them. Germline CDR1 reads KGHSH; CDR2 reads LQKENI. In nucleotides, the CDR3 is TGTGCCAGCTCACCACTGCCCCAGGGTTCAGGGGAGCTGTTTTTT. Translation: CASSPLPQGSGELFF.

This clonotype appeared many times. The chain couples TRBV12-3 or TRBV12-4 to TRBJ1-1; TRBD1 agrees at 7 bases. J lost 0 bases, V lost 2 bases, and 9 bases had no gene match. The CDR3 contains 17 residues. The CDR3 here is CASSLHGTASMNTEAFF. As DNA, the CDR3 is TGTGCCAGCAGTTTACACGGGACAGCTTCCATGAACACTGAAGCTTTCTTT.

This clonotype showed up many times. The CDR3 DNA follows: TGTGCCAGCAGTCCGGGGTCTGGTGCTTTCTTT. It encodes CASSPGSGAFF. The chain employs TRBV12-3 or TRBV12-4 and TRBJ1-1; D gene ambiguous. The CDR3 consists of 11 residues. Trimming took off 5 bases at V and 11 bases at J, with 12 bases between the two ends.

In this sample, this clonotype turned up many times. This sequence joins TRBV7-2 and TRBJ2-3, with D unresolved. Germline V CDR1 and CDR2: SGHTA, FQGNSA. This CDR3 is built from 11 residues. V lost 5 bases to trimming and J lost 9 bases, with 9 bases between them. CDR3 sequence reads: CASSGPATQYF. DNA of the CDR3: TGTGCCAGCAGCGGCCCGGCCACGCAGTATTTT.

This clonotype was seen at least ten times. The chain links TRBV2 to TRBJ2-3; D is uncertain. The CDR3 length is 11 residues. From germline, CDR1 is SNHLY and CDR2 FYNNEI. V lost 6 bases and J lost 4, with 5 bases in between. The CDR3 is CASRDADTQYF. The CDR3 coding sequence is TGTGCCAGCAGGGACGCAGATACGCAGTATTTT.

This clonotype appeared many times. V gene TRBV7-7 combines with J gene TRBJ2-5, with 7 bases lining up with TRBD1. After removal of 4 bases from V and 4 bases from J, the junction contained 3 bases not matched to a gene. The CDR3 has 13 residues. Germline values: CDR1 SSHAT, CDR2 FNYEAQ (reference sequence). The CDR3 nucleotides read TGTGCCAGCAGCTCGGACAGGCCAGAGACCCAGTACTTC. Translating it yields CASSSDRPETQYF.

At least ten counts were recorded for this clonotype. CDR3 sequence: CASSYSLTDGYTF. Written as DNA, the CDR3 is TGTGCCAGCAGTTACTCCTTGACTGATGGCTACACCTTC. The genes are TRBV6-6 and TRBJ1-2; D not certain. The germline V gene encodes CDR1 MNHNY and CDR2 SVGAGI (reference sequence). Trimming stripped 0 bases from V and 6 bases from J, with 8 bases between. The CDR3 extends over 13 amino acids.